This T cell receptor (beta chain) was identified in a study of T cells in Graves' hyperthyroidism and ophthalmopathy. Study-level findings and limits: Ophthalmopathy got predicted by the model a median roughly 6.4 months before its onset.

Concerning this clonotype: Its antigen is currently unknown.

Authors of the study amplified TCR beta CDR3 regions from RNA transcripts. Initially, a first-round RT-PCR of the TCR CDR3 employed the HTBI primer set. TCRdb re-called the multiplex PCR reads with MiXCR, one entry per CDR3 protein. The data show about 640,000 distinct CDR3 sequences, around 20% seen once. Germline V gene data show CDR1 as MDHEN and CDR2 as SYDVKM. CDR3 length: 16 amino acids. The germline V and J ends were trimmed by 6 bases and 4 bases, with 19 bases remaining between them. This receptor was taken from a man aged 30 to 45 with Graves' ophthalmopathy. V and J are TRBV28 and TRBJ1-5; no clear D gene. The sequenced material came from blood. The CDR3 DNA reads as TGTGCCAGCAGCCACCTAGATCCCAAACCGAATCAGCCCCAGCATTTT. It specifies CASSHLDPKPNQPQHF.